The 6 T cell receptor beta chains below all came from one sample that was sequenced in a study of siplizumab effects on memory and regulatory T cells. TCRdb's table, derived via immunoSEQ multiplex PCR, lists solely in-frame clones and lacks some. The sample lists some 100,000 clones, approximately 90% occurring once. Sequencing was carried out using Tregs sorted from blood. These TCRs come from a human donor in good health.

V is TRBV2 and J is TRBJ1-5, with D maybe TRBD1 (5 bases). Trimming cost V 4 bases and J 5 bases, with 9 bases left between them. Germline V lookup: CDR1 SNHLY, CDR2 FYNNEI. The CDR3 is 13 amino acids. The CDR3 is CASSAGTHQPQHF. CDR3 bases: TGTGCCAGCAGTGCTGGGACCCATCAGCCCCAGCATTTT.

The V and J genes are TRBV6-4 and TRBJ2-3; the match to TRBD2 covers 9 bases. J gave up 2 bases and V 5 bases, and 2 bases lay outside the gene matches. The CDR3 contains 14 residues. CDR1 is MRHNA, CDR2 SNTAGT, per germline. The CDR3 is CASSPGLATDTQYF. CDR3 bases: TGTGCCAGCAGTCCGGGACTAGCCACAGATACGCAGTATTTT.

The chain employs TRBV28 and TRBJ1-5; 9 bases match TRBD1. Germline assignment: CDR1 MDHEN and CDR2 SYDVKM. With V trimmed by 6 bases and J by 0 bases, 12 bases remained unmatched. The CDR3 spans 18 residues. CDR3 sequence (DNA): TGTGCCAGCAGCCAGACGACAGGGGGGAAATATAGCAATCAGCCCCAGCATTTT. Protein sequence: CASSQTTGGKYSNQPQHF.

This clone was seen a few times. The V gene is TRBV6-5, the J gene TRBJ1-5; TRBD1 matches at 7 bases. This CDR3 has 14 residues. Unmatched junction bases numbered 12, after V lost 10 bases and J lost 6 bases. The germline CDR1 and CDR2 sequences are MNHEY and SVGAGI. The CDR3 sequence: CATRGGARGQPQHF. CDR3 DNA: TGTGCCACCAGGGGGGGGGCGAGGGGTCAGCCCCAGCATTTT.

This sequence joins TRBV18 and TRBJ2-4, with 9 bases matching TRBD1. CDR3 length: 14 amino acids. With V trimmed by 4 bases and J by 8 bases, 6 bases remained unmatched. The germline CDR1 and CDR2 sequences are KGHSH and LQKENI. The CDR3 loop is CASSLRDRVDIQYF. In DNA form, the CDR3 reads TGTGCCAGCTCACTCAGGGACAGGGTTGACATTCAGTACTTC.

V usage is TRBV15 and J usage is TRBJ2-1, with 7 bases matching TRBD2. Germline lookup yields CDR1 LNHNV and CDR2 YYDKDF (reference sequence). The J segment lost 1 base and the V segment lost 7 bases, leaving 4 bases of the junction unmatched. The CDR3 runs 14 residues. The CDR3 coding sequence is TGTGCCACCAACGCGGGAGTGTCCTACAATGAGCAGTTCTTC. This encodes CATNAGVSYNEQFF.